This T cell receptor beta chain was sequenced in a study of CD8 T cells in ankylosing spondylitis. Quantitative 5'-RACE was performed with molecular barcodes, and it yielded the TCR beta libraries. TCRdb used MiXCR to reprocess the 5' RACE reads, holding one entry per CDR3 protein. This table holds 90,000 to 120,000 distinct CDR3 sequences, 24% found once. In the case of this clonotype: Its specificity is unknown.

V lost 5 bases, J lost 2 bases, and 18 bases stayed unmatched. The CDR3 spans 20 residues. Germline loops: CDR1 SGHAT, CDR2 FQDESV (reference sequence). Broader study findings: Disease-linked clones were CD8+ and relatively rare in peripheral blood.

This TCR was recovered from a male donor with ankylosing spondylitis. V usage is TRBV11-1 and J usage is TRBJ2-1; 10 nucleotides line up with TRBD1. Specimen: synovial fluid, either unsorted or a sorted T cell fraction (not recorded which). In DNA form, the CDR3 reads TGTGCCAGCAGCCCACCCTGGGGACAGGGGAGATCGGGCCCCTACAATGAGCAGTTCTTC. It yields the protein CASSPPWGQGRSGPYNEQFF.